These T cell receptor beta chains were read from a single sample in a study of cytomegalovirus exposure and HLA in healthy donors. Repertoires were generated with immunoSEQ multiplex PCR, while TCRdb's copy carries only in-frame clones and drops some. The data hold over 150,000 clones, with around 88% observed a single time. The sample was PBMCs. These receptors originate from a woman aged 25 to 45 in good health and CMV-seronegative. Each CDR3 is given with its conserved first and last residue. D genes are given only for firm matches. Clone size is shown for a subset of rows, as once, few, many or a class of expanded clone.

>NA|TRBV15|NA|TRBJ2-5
TGTGCCACCAGCAGAGACCGGGACTACCAAGAGACCCAGTACTTC
CATSRDRDYQETQYF
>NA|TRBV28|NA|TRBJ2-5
TGTGCCAGCAGCTTAAACCCCCTAGTCCAGTACTTC
CASSLNPLVQYF
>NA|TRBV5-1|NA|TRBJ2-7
TGCGCCAGCAGCTTTTTCACTGCCAGGGCGTCCTACGAGCAGTACTTC
CASSFFTARASYEQYF
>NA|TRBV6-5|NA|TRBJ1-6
TGTGCCAGCAGGGGCGGGCTGGCTTCACCCCTCCACTTT
CASRGGLASPLHF
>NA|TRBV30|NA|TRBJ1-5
TGTGCCTGGAGTGTGCGGGGGGGCCAGCCCCAGCATTTT
CAWSVRGGQPQHF
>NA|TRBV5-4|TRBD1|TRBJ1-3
TGTGCCAGCAGCACAGACAGGGCCACTGGAAACACCATATATTTT
CASSTDRATGNTIYF
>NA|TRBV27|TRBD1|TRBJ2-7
TGTGCCAGCAGGGGACAGGGGTTAAGCGAGCAGTACTTC
CASRGQGLSEQYF
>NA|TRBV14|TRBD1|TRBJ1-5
TGTGCCAGCAGCCAAGGACAGGGACTTCAATGGCCCCAGCATTTT
CASSQGQGLQWPQHF
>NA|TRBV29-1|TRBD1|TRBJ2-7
TGCAGCGTTGCCAGGGGGGACAGGGGGCGCCACGAGCAGTACTTC
CSVARGDRGRHEQYF
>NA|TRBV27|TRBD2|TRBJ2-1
TGTGCCAGCAGGGCTAGCGGGTATTCCTACAATGAGCAGTTCTTC
CASRASGYSYNEQFF
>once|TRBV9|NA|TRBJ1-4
TGTGCCAGCAGCGTAGAGGGGGACGATGAAAAACTGTTTTTT
CASSVEGDDEKLFF
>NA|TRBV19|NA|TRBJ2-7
TGTGCCAGTAGTATTACTAGCATGTACGAGCAGTACTTC
CASSITSMYEQYF
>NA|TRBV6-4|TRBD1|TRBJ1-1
TGTGCCAGCAGCCTGACAGGGGAGGACACTGAAGCTTTCTTT
CASSLTGEDTEAFF
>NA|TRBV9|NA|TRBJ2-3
TGTGCCAGCAGCGTAGGTCCCGGGGATTTCACTAGCACAGATACGCAGTATTTT
CASSVGPGDFTSTDTQYF
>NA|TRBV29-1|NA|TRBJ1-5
TGCAGCGTTGATACAGCAGAGGGTCAGCCCCAGCATTTT
CSVDTAEGQPQHF